The text below deals with one TCR beta chain. The CDR3 is 15 residues long. Germline CDR1 and CDR2: KGHSH and LQKENI. Trimming took 6 bases from V and 0 from J, leaving 11 bases between them. This record comes from a study of blood T cell repertoires in COVID-19. The data were produced by immunoSEQ multiplex PCR, yet TCRdb's version contains in-frame clones alone and is incomplete. The profile shows 90,000 to 150,000 clones, 55% to 75% of them singletons. The rearrangement links TRBV18 to TRBJ2-2, with a weak D call TRBD1 (6 bases). The TCR sequence derives from a human donor with acute or convalescent COVID-19. The donor label of this sample is uncertain. Sequencing used peripheral blood. The CDR3 sequence: CASSRTAANTGELFF. CDR3 bases: TGTGCCAGCTCCCGGACAGCCGCGAACACCGGGGAGCTGTTTTTT.